The sequence of this TCR beta chain was determined in a study of blood T cell repertoires in COVID-19. This CDR3 is built from 13 residues. The V gene's germline CDR1 is GTSNPN and CDR2 SVGIG (reference sequence). The protocol was immunoSEQ multiplex PCR, while the TCRdb copy is restricted to in-frame clones and leaves out a portion. The table lists 52,000 or so clones, around 79% of them singletons. What was sequenced was peripheral blood. This chain uses TRBV30 with TRBJ1-2; weak D call: TRBD1 (6 bases). The TCR comes from a human donor in a cohort sampled during active COVID-19. In DNA form, the CDR3 reads TGTGCTATTACAGGGCTTGACAACTATGGCTACACCTTC. Residues: CAITGLDNYGYTF.